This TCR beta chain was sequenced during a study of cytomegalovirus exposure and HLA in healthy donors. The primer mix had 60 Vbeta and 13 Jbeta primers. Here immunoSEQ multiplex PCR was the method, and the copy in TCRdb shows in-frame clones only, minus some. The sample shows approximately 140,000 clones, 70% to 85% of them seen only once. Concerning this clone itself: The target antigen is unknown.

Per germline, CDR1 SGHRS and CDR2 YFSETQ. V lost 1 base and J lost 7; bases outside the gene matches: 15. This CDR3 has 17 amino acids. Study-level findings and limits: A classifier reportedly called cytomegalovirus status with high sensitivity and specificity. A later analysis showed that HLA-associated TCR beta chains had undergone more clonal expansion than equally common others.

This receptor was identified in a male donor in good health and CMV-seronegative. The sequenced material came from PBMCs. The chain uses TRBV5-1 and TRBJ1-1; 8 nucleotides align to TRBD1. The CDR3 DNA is TGCGCCAGCAGCTTGACTCCGGGACAGGCCTCCGCCCGTGAAGCTTTCTTT. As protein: CASSLTPGQASAREAFF. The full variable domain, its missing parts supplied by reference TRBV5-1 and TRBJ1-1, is KAGVTQTPRYLIKTRGQQVTLSCSPISGHRSVSWYQQTPGQGLQFLFEYFSETQRNKGNFPGRFSGRQFSNSRSEMNVSTLELGDSALYLCASSLTPGQASAREAFFGQGTRLTVV.